This paragraph covers one T cell receptor (beta chain) sequence. As yet, its antigen is unknown. This sample is part of a study of T cells in tuberculosis. Study summary: IGRA-negative adolescents, IGRA-positive adolescents with latent tuberculosis and adults with active tuberculosis formed this South African cohort.

Germline assignment: CDR1 LGHNA and CDR2 YSLEER. CDR3 length equals 17 residues. Trimming removed 2 bases at V and 1 base at J, with 17 bases between. Here immunoSEQ multiplex PCR was the method, and the copy in TCRdb shows in-frame clones only, minus some. The repertoire holds under 30,000 clones, under 95% seen once, with 6.8% in the top ten. Time point defined: new active TB diagnosis, blood taken before or within 7 days of starting treatment. Regarding the study as a whole: The TCR-beta difference was not significant; alpha differences partly reflected length.

The TCR sequence derives from an adult with tuberculosis. This chain joins TRBV4-3 and TRBJ1-2, with TRBD1 as a possible D gene (6 bases). Sequenced material: PBMCs, taken at tuberculosis diagnosis. The CDR3 is CASSQSAGGDLNYGYTF. CDR3 bases: TGCGCCAGCAGCCAAAGTGCGGGGGGCGACCTTAACTATGGCTACACCTTC.